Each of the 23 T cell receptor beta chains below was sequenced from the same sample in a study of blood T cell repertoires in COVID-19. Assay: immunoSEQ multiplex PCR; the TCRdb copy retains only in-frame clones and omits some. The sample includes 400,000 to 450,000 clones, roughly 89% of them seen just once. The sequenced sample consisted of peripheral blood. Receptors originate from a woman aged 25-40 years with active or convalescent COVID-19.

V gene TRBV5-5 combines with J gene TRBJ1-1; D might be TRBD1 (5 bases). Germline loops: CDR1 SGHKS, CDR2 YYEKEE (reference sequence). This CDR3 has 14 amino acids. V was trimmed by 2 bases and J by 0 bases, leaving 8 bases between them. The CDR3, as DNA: TGTGCCAGCAGCTTTTCAGGGTTGAACACTGAAGCTTTCTTT. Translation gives CASSFSGLNTEAFF.

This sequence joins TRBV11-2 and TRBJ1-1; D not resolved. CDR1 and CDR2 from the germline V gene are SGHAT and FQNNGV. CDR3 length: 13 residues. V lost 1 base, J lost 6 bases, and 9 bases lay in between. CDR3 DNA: TGTGCCAGCAGCTTAGGGATGACTGCTGAAGCTTTCTTT. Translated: CASSLGMTAEAFF.

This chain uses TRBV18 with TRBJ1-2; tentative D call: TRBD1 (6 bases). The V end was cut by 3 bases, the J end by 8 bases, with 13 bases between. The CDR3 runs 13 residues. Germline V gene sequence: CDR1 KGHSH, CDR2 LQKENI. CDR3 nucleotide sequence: TGTGCCAGCTCACCTCCGACAGGTTTAGGCTACACCTTC. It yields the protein CASSPPTGLGYTF.

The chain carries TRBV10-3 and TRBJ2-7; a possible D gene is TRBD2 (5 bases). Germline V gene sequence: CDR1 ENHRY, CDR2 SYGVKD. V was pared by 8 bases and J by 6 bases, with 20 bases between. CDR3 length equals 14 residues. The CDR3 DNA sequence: TGTGCCATCGCAAGGTCTGGGAGCCCCACCGAGCAGTACTTC. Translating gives CAIARSGSPTEQYF.

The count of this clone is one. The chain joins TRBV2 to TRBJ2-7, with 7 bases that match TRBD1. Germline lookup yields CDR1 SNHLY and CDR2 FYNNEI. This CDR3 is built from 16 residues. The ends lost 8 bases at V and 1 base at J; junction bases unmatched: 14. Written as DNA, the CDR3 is TGTGCCAGCGTGGGTTCAGACAGGGTTGGGTCCTACGAGCAGTACTTC. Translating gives CASVGSDRVGSYEQYF.

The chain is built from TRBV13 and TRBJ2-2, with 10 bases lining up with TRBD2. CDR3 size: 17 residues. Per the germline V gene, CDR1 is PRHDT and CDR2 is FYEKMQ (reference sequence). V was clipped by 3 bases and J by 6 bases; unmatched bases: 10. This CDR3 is CASSFVVAGGVAGELFF. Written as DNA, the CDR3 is TGTGCCAGCAGCTTCGTGGTAGCGGGGGGCGTCGCCGGGGAGCTGTTTTTT.

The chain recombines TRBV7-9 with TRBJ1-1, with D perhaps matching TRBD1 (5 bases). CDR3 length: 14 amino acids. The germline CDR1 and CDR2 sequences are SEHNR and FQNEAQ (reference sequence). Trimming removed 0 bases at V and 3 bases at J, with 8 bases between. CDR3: CASSLASGYTEAFF. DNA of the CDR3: TGTGCCAGCAGCTTAGCATCAGGGTACACTGAAGCTTTCTTT.

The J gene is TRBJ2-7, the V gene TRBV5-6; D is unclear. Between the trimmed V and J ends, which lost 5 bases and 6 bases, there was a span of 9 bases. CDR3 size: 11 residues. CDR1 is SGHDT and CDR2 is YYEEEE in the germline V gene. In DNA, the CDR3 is TGTGCCAGCAGTCTGGTAGCCGAGCAGTACTTC. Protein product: CASSLVAEQYF.

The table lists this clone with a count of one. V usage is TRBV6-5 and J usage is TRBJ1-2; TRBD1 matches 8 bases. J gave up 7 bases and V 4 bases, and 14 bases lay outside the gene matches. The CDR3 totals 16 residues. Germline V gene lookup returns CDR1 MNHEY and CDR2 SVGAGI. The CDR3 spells CASSFHTTTDRVGYTF. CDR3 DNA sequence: TGTGCCAGCAGTTTCCACACTACCACGGACAGGGTTGGCTACACCTTC.

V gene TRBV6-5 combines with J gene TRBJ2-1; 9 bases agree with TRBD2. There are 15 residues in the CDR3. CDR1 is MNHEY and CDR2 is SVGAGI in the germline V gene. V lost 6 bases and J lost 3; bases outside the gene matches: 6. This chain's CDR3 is CASRDSGGGYNEQFF. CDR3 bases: TGTGCCAGCAGGGATAGCGGGGGAGGCTACAATGAGCAGTTCTTC.

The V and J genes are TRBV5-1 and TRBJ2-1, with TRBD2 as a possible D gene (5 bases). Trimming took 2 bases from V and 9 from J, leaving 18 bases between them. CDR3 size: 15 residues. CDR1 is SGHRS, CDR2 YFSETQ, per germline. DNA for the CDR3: TGCGCCAGCAGCTTTACTAGTCTCGAGGCCAGTGAGCAGTTCTTC. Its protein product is CASSFTSLEASEQFF.

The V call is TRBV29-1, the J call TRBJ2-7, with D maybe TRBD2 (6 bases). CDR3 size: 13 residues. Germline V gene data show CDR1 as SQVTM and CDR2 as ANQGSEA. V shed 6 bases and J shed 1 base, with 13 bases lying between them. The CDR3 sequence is CSVRDGGSYEQYF. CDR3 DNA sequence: TGCAGCGTCCGGGACGGAGGGTCCTACGAGCAGTACTTC.

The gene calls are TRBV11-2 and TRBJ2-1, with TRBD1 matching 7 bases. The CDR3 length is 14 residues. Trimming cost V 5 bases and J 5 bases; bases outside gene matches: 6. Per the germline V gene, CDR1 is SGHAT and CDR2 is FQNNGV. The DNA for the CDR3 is TGTGCCAGCAGCCGACCTGGGACAGACAATGAGCAGTTCTTC. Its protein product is CASSRPGTDNEQFF. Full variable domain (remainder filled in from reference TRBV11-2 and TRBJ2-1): EAGVAQSPRYKIIEKRQSVAFWCNPISGHATLYWYQQILGQGPKLLIQFQNNGVVDDSQLPKDRFSAERLKGVDSTLKIQPAKLEDSAVYLCASSRPGTDNEQFFGPGTRLTVL.

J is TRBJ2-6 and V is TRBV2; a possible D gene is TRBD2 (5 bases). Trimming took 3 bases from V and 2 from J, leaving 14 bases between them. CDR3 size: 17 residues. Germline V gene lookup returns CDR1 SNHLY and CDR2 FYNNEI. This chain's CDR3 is CASSDLVGSAGANVLTF. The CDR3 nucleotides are TGTGCCAGCAGTGATCTCGTGGGGAGTGCTGGGGCCAACGTCCTGACTTTC.

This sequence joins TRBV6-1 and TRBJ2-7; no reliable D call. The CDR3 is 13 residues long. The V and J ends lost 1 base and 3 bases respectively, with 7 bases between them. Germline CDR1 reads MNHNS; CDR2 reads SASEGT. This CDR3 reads CASSEGRNYEQYF. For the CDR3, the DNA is TGTGCCAGCAGTGAAGGCAGGAACTACGAGCAGTACTTC.

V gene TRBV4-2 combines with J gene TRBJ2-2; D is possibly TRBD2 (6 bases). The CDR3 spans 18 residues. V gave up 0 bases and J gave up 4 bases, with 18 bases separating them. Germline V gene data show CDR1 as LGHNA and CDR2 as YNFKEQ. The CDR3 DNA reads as TGTGCCAGCAGCCAAGATCCGCTGGGCGGGGTCGCCACCGGGGAGCTGTTTTTT. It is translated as CASSQDPLGGVATGELFF.

The CDR3 sequence is CASSPLDRNTGELFF. The CDR3 nucleotides are TGCGCCAGCAGCCCCCTGGACAGGAACACCGGGGAGCTGTTTTTT. This sequence joins TRBV4-1 and TRBJ2-2; weak D call: TRBD1 (6 bases). Germline CDR1 and CDR2: MGHRA and YSYEKL. This CDR3 is 15 amino acids long. Trimming removed 4 bases from V and 1 base from J, with 10 bases in between.

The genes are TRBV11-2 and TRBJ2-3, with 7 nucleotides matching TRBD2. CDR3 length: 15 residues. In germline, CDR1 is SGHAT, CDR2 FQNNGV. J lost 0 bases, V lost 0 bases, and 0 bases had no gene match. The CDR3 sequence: CASSLEGLSTDTQYF. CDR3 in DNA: TGTGCCAGCAGCTTAGAGGGACTAAGCACAGATACGCAGTATTTT.

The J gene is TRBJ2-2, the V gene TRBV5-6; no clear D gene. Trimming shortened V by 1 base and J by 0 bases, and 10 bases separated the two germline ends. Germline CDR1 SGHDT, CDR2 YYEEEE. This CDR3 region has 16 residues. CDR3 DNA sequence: TGTGCCAGCAGCTTGCGCCAGGAAGCGAACACCGGGGAGCTGTTTTTT. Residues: CASSLRQEANTGELFF.

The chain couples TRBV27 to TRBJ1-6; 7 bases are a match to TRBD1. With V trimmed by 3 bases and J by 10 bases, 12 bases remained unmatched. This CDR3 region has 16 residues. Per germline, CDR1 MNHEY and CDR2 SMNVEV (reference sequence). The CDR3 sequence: CASSLQPGTEESPLHF. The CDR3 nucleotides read TGTGCCAGCAGTTTGCAACCCGGGACAGAAGAATCACCCCTCCACTTT.

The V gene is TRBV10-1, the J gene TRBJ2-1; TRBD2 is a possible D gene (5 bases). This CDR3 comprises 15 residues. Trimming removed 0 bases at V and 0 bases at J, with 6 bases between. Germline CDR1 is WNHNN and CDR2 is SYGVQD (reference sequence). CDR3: CASSESGSSYNEQFF. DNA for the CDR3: TGCGCCAGCAGTGAGTCGGGGAGCTCCTACAATGAGCAGTTCTTC.

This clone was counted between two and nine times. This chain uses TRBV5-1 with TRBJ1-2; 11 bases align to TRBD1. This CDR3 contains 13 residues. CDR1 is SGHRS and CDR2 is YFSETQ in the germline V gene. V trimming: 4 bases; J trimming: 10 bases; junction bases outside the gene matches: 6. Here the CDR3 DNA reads TGCGCCAGCAGCCAGGGACAGGGGGTCGACTACACCTTC. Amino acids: CASSQGQGVDYTF. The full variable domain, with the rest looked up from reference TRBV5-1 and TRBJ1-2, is KAGVTQTPRYLIKTRGQQVTLSCSPISGHRSVSWYQQTPGQGLQFLFEYFSETQRNKGNFPGRFSGRQFSNSRSEMNVSTLELGDSALYLCASSQGQGVDYTFGSGTRLTVV.

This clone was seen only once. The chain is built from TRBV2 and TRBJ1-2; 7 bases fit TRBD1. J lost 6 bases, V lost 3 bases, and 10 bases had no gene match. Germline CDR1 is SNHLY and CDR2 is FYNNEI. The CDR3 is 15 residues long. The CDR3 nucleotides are TGTGCCAGCAGTGACCGACAGGGAATTTCGGATGGCTACACCTTC. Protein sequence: CASSDRQGISDGYTF.